The T cell receptor beta chain under discussion was sequenced for a study of T-cell memory formation after mild COVID-19. A word on this clonotype: Its antigen is still unknown.

TCRdb passed the 5' RACE reads through MiXCR, listing each CDR3 protein once. The sample includes about 200,000 distinct CDR3 sequences, more than 8% of them seen just once. Study-level findings and limits: The SARS-CoV-2 specificity of second-wave clones reaching peak at day 37 remained unverified.

Germline loops: CDR1 MDHEN, CDR2 SYDVKM. The CDR3 is 13 residues long. The V end was cut by 7 bases, the J end by 4 bases, with 12 bases between. This receptor was identified in a man aged 18 to 30 who had mild COVID-19 (a few samples of this study predate the infection). Cell type and time point are not known. The chain is built from TRBV28 and TRBJ2-3, with D uncertain. The sample was PBMCs or a T cell subset sorted from them (not recorded which). CDR3 sequence (DNA): TGTGCCAGCACCCAGCCTCCCGCAGATACGCAGTATTTT. As protein: CASTQPPADTQYF.